Sequencing of this T cell receptor beta chain was carried out in a study of blood T cell repertoires in COVID-19. Study at large: COVID-19 samples from acute and convalescent phases originated in the United States, Italy and Spain. The cDNA or gDNA used as material had been derived from T cells, B-cell-depleted T cells, or PBMCs.

How the authors handled the data: Reference gene primers were amplified, and this amplification served to estimate nucleated cell counts. Only in-frame clones appear in the TCRdb table, and some are missing; sequencing was by immunoSEQ multiplex PCR. The V and J calls and the clone size are those of that table, but D and trimming were determined from the DNA. Counted here are around 250,000 clones, around 83% occurring once; the ten biggest clones make up about 1.5%. Sequenced: peripheral blood. The clonotype comes from a woman aged 35 to 49 who had recovered from COVID-19.

The CDR3 sequence: CASKQSVGGEAFF. The CDR3 DNA follows: TGTGCCAGCAAACAATCTGTGGGGGGAGAAGCTTTCTTT. The chain links TRBV12-3 or TRBV12-4 to TRBJ1-1; a possible D gene is TRBD1 (5 bases). The V and J ends lost 7 bases and 8 bases respectively, with 17 bases between them. The CDR3 contains 13 residues.